In its sample, the clone carrying this T cell receptor (beta chain) was seen a few times. Its antigen is unknown. The germline gene is not matched at one end of the junction; a read error may be the cause. This entry is derived from a study of regulatory T cells in long-lasting Graves disease. Points from the study as a whole: Favored usage of TRBV28, TRBJ1-2 and TRBJ2-5 was recorded in persistent disease.

CDR3-region Arm-PCR and iRepertoire HTBI primers produced the TCR beta libraries. Using its own MiXCR run on the multiplex PCR reads, TCRdb lists one record per CDR3 protein. The table has around 320,000 distinct CDR3 sequences, roughly a sixth seen once. Germline values: CDR1 SGHRS, CDR2 YFSETQ. This CDR3 contains 14 residues. This sample's time point: newly diagnosed GD, antithyroid drugs for less than 3 months. From RNA extracted from PBMCs, the TCR library was made. This sample was also put to use in a study of T cells in Graves' hyperthyroidism and ophthalmopathy. From that second work: Diagnosing involved the use of clinical symptoms, serum thyroxine and TRAb, thyroid ultrasound and orbital computed tomography.

The receptor's source is a man between 40 and 49 years old with Graves disease. V is TRBV5-1 and J is TRBJ2-5, with D maybe TRBD2 (5 bases). The specimen comprised peripheral blood mononuclear cells (PBMCs), sampled at new diagnosis, from a patient treated with antithyroid drugs. CDR3 DNA sequence: TGCGCCGGCAGCTTCCCCGACGGGAAAGAGACCCAGTACTTC. Translating gives CAGSFPDGKETQYF. Supplemented by reference TRBV5-1 and TRBJ2-5, the full variable domain reads KAGVTQTPRYLIKTRGQQVTLSCSPISGHRSVSWYQQTPGQGLQFLFEYFSETQRNKGNFPGRFSGRQFSNSRSEMNVSTLELGDSALYLCAGSFPDGKETQYFGPGTRLLVL.